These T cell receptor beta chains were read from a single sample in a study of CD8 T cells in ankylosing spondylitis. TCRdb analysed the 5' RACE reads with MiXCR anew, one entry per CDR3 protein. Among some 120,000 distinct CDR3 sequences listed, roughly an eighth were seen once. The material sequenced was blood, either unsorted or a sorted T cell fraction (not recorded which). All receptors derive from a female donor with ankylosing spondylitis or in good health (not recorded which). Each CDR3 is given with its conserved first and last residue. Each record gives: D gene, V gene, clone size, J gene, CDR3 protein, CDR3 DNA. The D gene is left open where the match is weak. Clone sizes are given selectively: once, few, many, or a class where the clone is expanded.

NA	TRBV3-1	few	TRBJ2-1	CASSPRGGGYNEQFF	TGTGCCAGCAGCCCCAGGGGAGGAGGCTACAATGAGCAGTTCTTC
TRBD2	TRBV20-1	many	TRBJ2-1	CSAVSGASYNEQFF	TGCAGTGCAGTTAGCGGGGCATCCTACAATGAGCAGTTCTTC
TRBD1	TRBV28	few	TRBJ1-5	CASSPGQGRWNQPQHF	TGTGCCAGCAGTCCAGGACAGGGGAGGTGGAATCAGCCCCAGCATTTT
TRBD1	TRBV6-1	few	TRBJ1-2	CASSTPGQADYGYTF	TGTGCCAGCAGTACCCCGGGACAGGCTGACTATGGCTACACCTTC
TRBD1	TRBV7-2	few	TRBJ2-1	CASSLGLVQGAYEQFF	TGTGCCAGCAGCTTAGGTTTGGTACAGGGGGCCTATGAGCAGTTCTTC
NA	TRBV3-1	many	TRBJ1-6	CASSSRYNSPLHF	TGTGCCAGCAGCTCACGCTATAATTCACCCCTCCACTTT
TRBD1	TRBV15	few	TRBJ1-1	CATSTGQGSEAFF	TGTGCCACCAGCACCGGACAGGGTTCCGAAGCTTTCTTT
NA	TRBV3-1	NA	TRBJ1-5	CASSQGATSNQPQHF	TGTGCCAGCAGCCAAGGGGCAACTAGCAATCAGCCCCAGCATTTT
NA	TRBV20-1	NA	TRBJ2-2	CSARGDITNTGELFF	TGCAGTGCTAGGGGCGACATAACGAACACCGGGGAGCTGTTTTTT
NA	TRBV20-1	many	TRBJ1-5	CSAPGGEGNQPQHF	TGCAGTGCCCCCGGGGGGGAAGGCAATCAGCCCCAGCATTTT
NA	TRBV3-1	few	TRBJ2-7	CASSQGPKGSYEQYF	TGTGCCAGCAGCCAAGGGCCGAAAGGCTCCTACGAGCAGTACTTC
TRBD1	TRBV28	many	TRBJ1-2	CASSSPLGQGHRYTF	TGTGCCAGCAGCAGTCCCCTAGGACAGGGGCATCGCTACACCTTC
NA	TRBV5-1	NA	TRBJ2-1	CASSLAGTPYNEQFF	TGCGCCAGCAGCTTGGCCGGGACGCCGTACAATGAGCAGTTCTTC
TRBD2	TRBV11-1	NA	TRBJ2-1	CASSPSSTSGVSYNEQFF	TGTGCCAGCAGCCCCAGCAGTACTAGCGGGGTTTCCTACAATGAGCAGTTCTTC
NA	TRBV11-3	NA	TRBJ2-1	CASSFSYSYNEQFF	TGTGCCAGCAGCTTTTCTTATTCCTACAATGAGCAGTTCTTC
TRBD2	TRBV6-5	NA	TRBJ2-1	CASSYGGSSYNEQFF	TGTGCCAGCAGTTACGGCGGGAGTTCCTACAATGAGCAGTTCTTC
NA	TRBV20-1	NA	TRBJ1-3	CSAWTVSGNTIYF	TGCAGTGCTTGGACTGTATCTGGAAACACCATATATTTT
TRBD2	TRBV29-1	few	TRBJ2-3	CSVEGGSGRLTDTQYF	TGCAGCGTTGAAGGCGGTAGCGGGCGCCTCACAGATACGCAGTATTTT
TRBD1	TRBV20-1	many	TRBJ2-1	CSAEDRVAQFF	TGCAGTGCTGAAGACAGGGTAGCGCAGTTCTTC
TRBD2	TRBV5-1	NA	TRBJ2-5	CASSSGKGLAGQETQYF	TGCGCCAGCAGCTCGGGCAAGGGACTAGCGGGCCAAGAGACCCAGTACTTC
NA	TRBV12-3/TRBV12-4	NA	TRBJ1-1	CASSLADRTEAFF	TGTGCCAGCAGTTTAGCGGACAGAACTGAAGCTTTCTTT
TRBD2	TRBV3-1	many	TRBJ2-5	CASTRGSGEETQYF	TGTGCCAGCACCCGGGGTAGCGGGGAAGAGACCCAGTACTTC
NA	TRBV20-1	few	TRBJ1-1	CSARYSMNTEAFF	TGCAGTGCTAGATACAGCATGAACACTGAAGCTTTCTTT
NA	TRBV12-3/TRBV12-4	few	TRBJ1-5	CASSLGTEFSNQPQHF	TGTGCCAGCAGTTTAGGGACCGAATTTAGCAATCAGCCCCAGCATTTT
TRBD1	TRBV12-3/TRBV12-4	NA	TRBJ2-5	CASSAAVPGTGGKETQYF	TGTGCCAGCAGTGCCGCCGTGCCCGGGACAGGGGGTAAAGAGACCCAGTACTTC
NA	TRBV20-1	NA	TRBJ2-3	CSARDLRALKPTDTQYF	TGCAGTGCTAGAGATCTCAGGGCGCTCAAACCCACAGATACGCAGTATTTT
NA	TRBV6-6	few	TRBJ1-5	CASSYPRPEGNQPQHF	TGTGCCAGCAGTTACCCTCGACCGGAGGGGAATCAGCCCCAGCATTTT
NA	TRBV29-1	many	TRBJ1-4	CSGYTREEKLFF	TGCAGCGGATATACAAGGGAGGAAAAACTGTTTTTT
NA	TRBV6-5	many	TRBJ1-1	CASSYEFRTEAFF	TGTGCCAGCAGTTACGAGTTTCGGACTGAAGCTTTCTTT
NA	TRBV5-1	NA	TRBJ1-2	CASSSAEGNYGYTF	TGCGCCAGCAGCTCGGCGGAGGGCAACTATGGCTACACCTTC
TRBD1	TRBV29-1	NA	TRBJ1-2	CSVEEGDRGRRKYGHTF	TGCAGCGTTGAAGAGGGAGACAGGGGTCGAAGGAAGTATGGCCACACCTTC
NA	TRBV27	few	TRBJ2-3	CASSPLAVSGTDTQYF	TGTGCCAGCAGTCCTTTAGCGGTTTCTGGCACAGATACGCAGTATTTT
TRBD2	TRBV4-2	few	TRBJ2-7	CASSQDGAGGPGEQYF	TGTGCCAGCAGCCAAGATGGGGCGGGAGGGCCGGGCGAGCAGTACTTC
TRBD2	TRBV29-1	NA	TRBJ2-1	CSATSGEGEQFF	TGCAGCGCGACTAGCGGGGAGGGTGAGCAGTTCTTC
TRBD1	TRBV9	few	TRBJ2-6	CASSVGTGFAANVLTF	TGTGCCAGCAGCGTAGGGACAGGGTTTGCGGCCAACGTCCTGACTTTC
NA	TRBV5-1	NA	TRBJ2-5	CASSLGPGGRGIQETQYF	TGCGCCAGCAGCTTGGGCCCTGGGGGCAGGGGAATCCAAGAGACCCAGTACTTC
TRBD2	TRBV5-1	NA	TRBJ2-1	CASSPTSGGAARGSYNEQFF	TGCGCCAGCAGCCCTACTAGCGGGGGGGCTGCCCGGGGGTCCTACAATGAGCAGTTCTTC
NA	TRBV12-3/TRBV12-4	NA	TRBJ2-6	CASSLRNSVSGANVLTF	TGTGCCAGCAGTTTACGGAACAGCGTCTCTGGGGCCAACGTCCTGACTTTC
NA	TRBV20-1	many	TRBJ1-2	CSARDARGSAGYTF	TGCAGTGCTAGAGATGCCAGGGGTTCGGCTGGCTACACCTTC